This T cell receptor (beta chain) appears in the sequencing data of a study of Ad26.COV2.S vaccination and SARS-CoV-2 variants. A single count supports this clone. What it binds is not known. Germline V lookup: CDR1 SGHNT, CDR2 YYREEE (reference sequence). The ends lost 5 bases at V and 10 bases at J; junction bases unmatched: 4. The CDR3 totals 12 residues. General study results and limits: There was a possibility that the TCR breadth and depth analyses underestimated total T cell responses. A substantial breadth of spike-specific CD8+ and CD4+ T cell responses after vaccination has been reported. Vaccine recipients and placebo recipients showed similar non-spike TCR breadth.

The repertoire was sequenced with immunoSEQ multiplex PCR; TCRdb's copy has only in-frame clones and lacks some. The sample lists about 350,000 clones; 90% to 95% were seen once. This TCR derives from a human donor who had recovered from COVID-19. The starting material was peripheral blood, obtained after recovery from COVID-19. The chain has TRBV5-4 and TRBJ2-1, with 9 bases identical to TRBD2. The CDR3 nucleotides read TGTGCCAGCAGGGCGGGGGGGAGAGAGCAGTTCTTC. Translation: CASRAGGREQFF.